A selection of T cell receptor beta chains follows, all from one sample in a study of cytomegalovirus exposure and HLA in healthy donors. The table came from immunoSEQ multiplex PCR; TCRdb's copy has only in-frame clones and leaves some out. The sample yields over 150,000 clones, more than 65% seen once. The sequenced sample was PBMCs. These receptor sequences come from a girl aged 2 to 9 in good health and CMV-seropositive. Both conserved end residues are part of each CDR3. A D gene is named only where the DNA matches it firmly. Rows may omit the clone size; those that give it use once, few, many or a size class.

j_call: TRBJ1-5; v_call: TRBV9; d_call: .; clone_size: .; cdr3_nt: TGTGCCAGCAGCGTAGGGGCACACCGCCGAAGCAATCAGCCCCAGCATTTT; cdr3_aa: CASSVGAHRRSNQPQHF
j_call: TRBJ1-1; v_call: TRBV28; d_call: TRBD1; clone_size: .; cdr3_nt: TGTGCCAGCAGCAAAAGGACAGGGAGAGCTTTCTTT; cdr3_aa: CASSKRTGRAFF
j_call: TRBJ1-2; v_call: TRBV6-1; d_call: .; clone_size: many; cdr3_nt: TGTGCCAGCAGTTGGGGGGGGACCCGAGGCTACACCTTC; cdr3_aa: CASSWGGTRGYTF
j_call: TRBJ1-2; v_call: TRBV6-5; d_call: .; clone_size: few; cdr3_nt: TGTGCCAGCAGTTACTCTTTCGGGAGCTGGGATGGCTACACCTTC; cdr3_aa: CASSYSFGSWDGYTF
j_call: TRBJ1-2; v_call: TRBV5-4; d_call: TRBD1; clone_size: .; cdr3_nt: TGTGCCAGCAGCTTGAAGTCAGGGGACAGAGGAGTCTATGGCTACACCTTC; cdr3_aa: CASSLKSGDRGVYGYTF
j_call: TRBJ2-7; v_call: TRBV13; d_call: .; clone_size: .; cdr3_nt: TGTGCCAGCAGCTCGACCGGGTCTCAGGGACACCCTATCGAGCAGTACTTC; cdr3_aa: CASSSTGSQGHPIEQYF
j_call: TRBJ2-2; v_call: TRBV9; d_call: TRBD2; clone_size: .; cdr3_nt: TGTGCCAGCAGCCCCCGGGCTAGCGGGGAGAACACCGGGGAGCTGTTTTTT; cdr3_aa: CASSPRASGENTGELFF
j_call: TRBJ1-2; v_call: TRBV20-1; d_call: .; clone_size: .; cdr3_nt: TGCAGTGCTAGAGCTACCTATGGCTACACCTTC; cdr3_aa: CSARATYGYTF
j_call: TRBJ2-5; v_call: TRBV6-1; d_call: .; clone_size: .; cdr3_nt: TGTGCCAGCAGTGAGATTTTGGGCAGGGTAAGGGAGACCCAGTACTTC; cdr3_aa: CASSEILGRVRETQYF
j_call: TRBJ2-5; v_call: TRBV7-2; d_call: TRBD1; clone_size: .; cdr3_nt: TGTGCCAGCAGCTTAGTGTCCGGGACAGGAGAAGAGACCCAGTACTTC; cdr3_aa: CASSLVSGTGEETQYF
j_call: TRBJ2-7; v_call: TRBV28; d_call: .; clone_size: .; cdr3_nt: TGTGCCAGCAGTTCAGGGTTGGTCTACGAGCAGTACTTC; cdr3_aa: CASSSGLVYEQYF
j_call: TRBJ1-5; v_call: TRBV6-5; d_call: .; clone_size: many; cdr3_nt: TGTGCCAGCAGTTACATAGGGGATGGTCAGCCCCAGCATTTT; cdr3_aa: CASSYIGDGQPQHF
j_call: TRBJ2-7; v_call: TRBV5-4; d_call: TRBD2; clone_size: .; cdr3_nt: TGTGCCAGCAGCACTACTAGCGACTCCTACGAGCAGTACTTC; cdr3_aa: CASSTTSDSYEQYF
j_call: TRBJ1-2; v_call: TRBV9; d_call: .; clone_size: .; cdr3_nt: TGTGCCAGCAGCGTAGGGAGCTATGGCTACACCTTC; cdr3_aa: CASSVGSYGYTF
j_call: TRBJ2-7; v_call: TRBV9; d_call: TRBD2; clone_size: .; cdr3_nt: TGTGCCAGCAGCGTAGGAATAGCGGGGGACTACGAGCAGTACTTC; cdr3_aa: CASSVGIAGDYEQYF
j_call: TRBJ1-1; v_call: TRBV6-1; d_call: TRBD1; clone_size: .; cdr3_nt: TGTGCCAGCAGGACAGGGGGCGGCACTGAAGCTTTCTTT; cdr3_aa: CASRTGGGTEAFF
j_call: TRBJ1-1; v_call: TRBV6-4; d_call: .; clone_size: .; cdr3_nt: TGTGCCAGCAGTGCTTCGACAGGGAACACTGAAGCTTTCTTT; cdr3_aa: CASSASTGNTEAFF
j_call: TRBJ2-7; v_call: TRBV4-1; d_call: TRBD1; clone_size: .; cdr3_nt: TGCGCCAGCAGTCACGAAGGCCGGGACAGGTCCCACGAGCAGTACTTC; cdr3_aa: CASSHEGRDRSHEQYF
j_call: TRBJ2-3; v_call: TRBV7-3; d_call: .; clone_size: .; cdr3_nt: TGTGCCAGCAGCTTGATGCCGGGACCTTCCAGGGGAGATACGCAGTATTTT; cdr3_aa: CASSLMPGPSRGDTQYF
j_call: TRBJ1-1; v_call: TRBV28; d_call: .; clone_size: .; cdr3_nt: TGTGCCAGCAGTTTAAGTGGGACAATAAACCCGAACACTGAAGCTTTCTTT; cdr3_aa: CASSLSGTINPNTEAFF
j_call: TRBJ2-7; v_call: TRBV11-2; d_call: .; clone_size: .; cdr3_nt: TGTGCCAGCAGCTTAGATGCAGGGTCCATTCTGTCGCACTTC; cdr3_aa: CASSLDAGSILSHF
j_call: TRBJ2-7; v_call: TRBV28; d_call: .; clone_size: .; cdr3_nt: TGTGCCAGCAGCCAAGGGGCGGCGGGACCCTACGAGCAGTACTTC; cdr3_aa: CASSQGAAGPYEQYF
j_call: TRBJ1-5; v_call: TRBV4-1; d_call: .; clone_size: .; cdr3_nt: TGCGCCAGCAGCCAAGATTGGCGGTCTGATCAGCCCCAGCATTTT; cdr3_aa: CASSQDWRSDQPQHF
j_call: TRBJ2-2; v_call: TRBV30; d_call: TRBD1; clone_size: .; cdr3_nt: TGTGCCTGGCTGGACAGGGGAGCCCCAAACAAGAACACCGGGGAGCTGTTTTTT; cdr3_aa: CAWLDRGAPNKNTGELFF
j_call: TRBJ1-4; v_call: TRBV30; d_call: TRBD1; clone_size: .; cdr3_nt: TGTGCCTGGAGTGTAAGGACAGGGGGCGCTTCGGGAGAAAAACTGTTTTTT; cdr3_aa: CAWSVRTGGASGEKLFF
j_call: TRBJ1-5; v_call: TRBV12-5; d_call: TRBD1; clone_size: .; cdr3_nt: TGTGCTAGTGGTTTGGTGAGGACAGGGGGTACTTTTTATAGCAATCAGCCCCAGCATTTT; cdr3_aa: CASGLVRTGGTFYSNQPQHF
j_call: TRBJ2-5; v_call: TRBV20-1; d_call: .; clone_size: .; cdr3_nt: TGCAGTGCTCACAGGGAGACCCAGTACTTC; cdr3_aa: CSAHRETQYF
j_call: TRBJ2-7; v_call: TRBV30; d_call: .; clone_size: once; cdr3_nt: TGTGCCTGGAGGGCCCCACAGGGTAGCGACGAGCAGTACTTC; cdr3_aa: CAWRAPQGSDEQYF
j_call: TRBJ2-7; v_call: TRBV20-1; d_call: .; clone_size: .; cdr3_nt: TGCAGTGCCCTCAGGGGAAGGGAGCAGTACTTC; cdr3_aa: CSALRGREQYF
j_call: TRBJ2-7; v_call: TRBV19; d_call: TRBD2; clone_size: .; cdr3_nt: TGTGCCAGTAGTACCCCGGGAGGCTACGAGCAGTACTTC; cdr3_aa: CASSTPGGYEQYF
j_call: TRBJ2-1; v_call: TRBV10-3; d_call: .; clone_size: .; cdr3_nt: TGTGCCATCAGTGACGGAGGGAACTGGCAGTTCTTC; cdr3_aa: CAISDGGNWQFF
j_call: TRBJ1-4; v_call: TRBV7-2; d_call: .; clone_size: .; cdr3_nt: TGTGCCAGCAGCCAAGCCGGGAATGAAAAACTGTTTTTT; cdr3_aa: CASSQAGNEKLFF
j_call: TRBJ1-4; v_call: TRBV2; d_call: TRBD1; clone_size: few; cdr3_nt: TGTGCCAGCCGATACGGGACAGGGGATGAAAAACTGTTTTTT; cdr3_aa: CASRYGTGDEKLFF
j_call: TRBJ2-3; v_call: TRBV25-1; d_call: .; clone_size: .; cdr3_nt: TGTGCCAGCAGTGAATTCGAGCCCTCGGGCACAGATACGCAGTATTTT; cdr3_aa: CASSEFEPSGTDTQYF
j_call: TRBJ1-5; v_call: TRBV2; d_call: .; clone_size: .; cdr3_nt: TGTGCCAGCAGTGGGGACATCGGGGTTCGGAATCAGCCCCAGCATTTT; cdr3_aa: CASSGDIGVRNQPQHF
j_call: TRBJ2-7; v_call: TRBV13; d_call: .; clone_size: .; cdr3_nt: TGTGCCACCCACGCGGGGCAGTCCTACGAGCAGTACTTC; cdr3_aa: CATHAGQSYEQYF
j_call: TRBJ1-1; v_call: TRBV4-1; d_call: TRBD1; clone_size: .; cdr3_nt: TGCGCCAGCAGCCGGGGACAGACCACTGAAGCTTTCTTT; cdr3_aa: CASSRGQTTEAFF
j_call: TRBJ2-2; v_call: TRBV7-9; d_call: TRBD2; clone_size: .; cdr3_nt: TGTGCCAGCAGCTTCGCGGGAGGGCGAGGCGGGGAGCTGTTTTTT; cdr3_aa: CASSFAGGRGGELFF
j_call: TRBJ2-3; v_call: TRBV4-1; d_call: TRBD2; clone_size: .; cdr3_nt: TGCGCCAGCAGCCAACCTACTAGCGGGAGTTTGCATACGCAGTATTTT; cdr3_aa: CASSQPTSGSLHTQYF
j_call: TRBJ2-3; v_call: TRBV19; d_call: TRBD2; clone_size: .; cdr3_nt: TGTGCCAGTAGTACCCCGGGACTAGCGAATTTGAGAGATACGCAGTATTTT; cdr3_aa: CASSTPGLANLRDTQYF
j_call: TRBJ1-6; v_call: TRBV6-5; d_call: TRBD1; clone_size: .; cdr3_nt: TGTGCCAGCAGTGGAGGGACAGGGCCTTCACCCCTCCACTTT; cdr3_aa: CASSGGTGPSPLHF
j_call: TRBJ1-2; v_call: TRBV28; d_call: .; clone_size: .; cdr3_nt: TGTGCCAGCAGCCCCCAGATCAGACTCTATGGCTACACCTTC; cdr3_aa: CASSPQIRLYGYTF
j_call: TRBJ1-1; v_call: TRBV15; d_call: .; clone_size: .; cdr3_nt: TGTGCCACCAGCAGAGGAGGTGGTGCAGGGGTGGAGACTGAAGCTTTCTTT; cdr3_aa: CATSRGGGAGVETEAFF
j_call: TRBJ2-7; v_call: TRBV19; d_call: TRBD1; clone_size: .; cdr3_nt: TGTGCCAGTAGTACGAAAAGGACAGGGGGAGACTACGAGCAGTACTTC; cdr3_aa: CASSTKRTGGDYEQYF